This T cell receptor beta chain was recorded in a study of T cells in localized non-small cell lung cancer. Study-level results: Uninvolved adjacent lung showed peak T cell clonality, exceeding tumor. Heterogeneity cannot be ruled out, as sequencing used one tumor region only. A median of about 60 of the top 100 tumor clones appeared in adjacent lung, which was paired and uninvolved. Those with higher blood T cell density had longer overall survival.

The table lists this clone with a count of one. The target antigen is unknown. Sequenced by immunoSEQ multiplex PCR; TCRdb stores in-frame clones only, minus some. This table holds under 40,000 clones, roughly 87% found once. This CDR3 is built from 15 residues. In germline, CDR1 is MNHNS, CDR2 SASEGT. V lost 7 bases to trimming and J lost 4 bases; unmatched junction nucleotides: 4. This specimen consisted of peripheral blood, obtained before any cancer treatment. J is TRBJ2-1 and V is TRBV6-1, with 13 bases lining up with TRBD2. The sequence was collected from a male donor aged 60 or over with stage III squamous cell lung carcinoma. In DNA, the CDR3 is TGTGCCAGCAAGCCGGGACTAGCGGGGTACAATGAGCAGTTCTTC. Its translation is CASKPGLAGYNEQFF.